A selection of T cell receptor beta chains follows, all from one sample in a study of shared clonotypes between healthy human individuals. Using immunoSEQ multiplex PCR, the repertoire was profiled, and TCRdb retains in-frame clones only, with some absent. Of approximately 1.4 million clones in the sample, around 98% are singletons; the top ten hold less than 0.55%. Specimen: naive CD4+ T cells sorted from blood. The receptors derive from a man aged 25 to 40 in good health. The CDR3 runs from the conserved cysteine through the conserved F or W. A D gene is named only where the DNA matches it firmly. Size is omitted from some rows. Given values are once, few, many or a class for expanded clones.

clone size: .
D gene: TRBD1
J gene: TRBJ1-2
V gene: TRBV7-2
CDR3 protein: CASSQGQRYGYTF
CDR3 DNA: TGTGCCAGCAGCCAGGGACAGAGATATGGCTACACCTTC

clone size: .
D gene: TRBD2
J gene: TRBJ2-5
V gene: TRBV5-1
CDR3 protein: CASSPGLAGAGETQYF
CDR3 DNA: TGCGCCAGCAGCCCGGGACTAGCGGGAGCCGGTGAGACCCAGTACTTC

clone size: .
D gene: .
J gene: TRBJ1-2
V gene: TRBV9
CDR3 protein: CASSVAAVNYGYTF
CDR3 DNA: TGTGCCAGCAGCGTAGCTGCAGTTAACTATGGCTACACCTTC

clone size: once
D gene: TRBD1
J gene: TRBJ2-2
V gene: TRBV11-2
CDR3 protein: CASDAGTVYSGELFF
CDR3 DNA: TGTGCCAGCGACGCCGGGACAGTTTACTCCGGGGAGCTGTTTTTT

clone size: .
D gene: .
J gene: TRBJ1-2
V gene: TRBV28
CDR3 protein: CASSWSINYGYTF
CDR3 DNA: TGTGCCAGCAGTTGGTCCATTAACTATGGCTACACCTTC

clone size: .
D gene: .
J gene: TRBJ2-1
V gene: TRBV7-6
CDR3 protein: CASSRTGGQPRNEQFF
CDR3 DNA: TGTGCCAGCAGCCGAACAGGAGGACAGCCCCGGAATGAGCAGTTCTTC

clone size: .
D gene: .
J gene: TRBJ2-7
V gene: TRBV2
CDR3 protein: CASSAFRIGLFGEQYF
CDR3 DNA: TGTGCCAGCAGTGCGTTCAGGATAGGGCTTTTTGGCGAGCAGTACTTC

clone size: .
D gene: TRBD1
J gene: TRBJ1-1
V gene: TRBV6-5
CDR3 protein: CASSQGQGLTEAFF
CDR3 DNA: TGTGCCAGCAGCCAAGGACAGGGGCTGACTGAAGCTTTCTTT

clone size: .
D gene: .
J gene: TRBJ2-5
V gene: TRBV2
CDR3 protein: CASSFYREETQYF
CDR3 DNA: TGTGCCAGCAGTTTCTACAGAGAAGAGACCCAGTACTTC

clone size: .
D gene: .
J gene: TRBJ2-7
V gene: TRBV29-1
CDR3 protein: CSYLGSAAQYF
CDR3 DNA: TGCAGCTATCTTGGGTCGGCAGCTCAGTACTTC

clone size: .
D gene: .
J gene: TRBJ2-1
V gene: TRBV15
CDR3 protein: CATSRGGDYNEQFF
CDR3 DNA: TGTGCCACCAGCAGAGGAGGGGACTACAATGAGCAGTTCTTC